This is a list of T cell receptor beta chains from one sample in a study of shared clonotypes between healthy human individuals. Method: immunoSEQ multiplex PCR; TCRdb's copy keeps in-frame clones and lacks some. The table records around 1,900,000 clones, 90% to 95% of them present only once. The sample consisted of naive CD8+ T cells from PBMCs. These TCRs come from a young man in good health. Some clones in this sample may be carry-over from other donors' samples. Each CDR3 is given with its conserved first and last residue. A D gene is named only where the DNA matches it firmly. Clone size, where shown, is once, few, many, or a class for clones that have expanded.

j_call | v_call | clone_size | d_call | cdr3_aa | cdr3_nt
TRBJ1-2 | TRBV5-6 | - | - | CASSLVGGAPSSYGYTF | TGTGCCAGCAGCTTGGTTGGGGGCGCCCCCTCCAGCTATGGCTACACCTTC
TRBJ2-3 | TRBV29-1 | - | - | CSVSFILGGQSTDTQYF | TGCAGCGTTTCCTTTATCCTTGGCGGCCAAAGCACAGATACGCAGTATTTT
TRBJ2-6 | TRBV5-6 | - | TRBD1 | CASSWDRYSGANVLTF | TGTGCCAGCAGCTGGGACAGGTACTCTGGGGCCAACGTCCTGACTTTC
TRBJ1-2 | TRBV7-8 | - | TRBD1 | CASSPNGQGVYGYTF | TGTGCCAGCAGCCCTAACGGACAGGGGGTCTATGGCTACACCTTC
TRBJ2-5 | TRBV7-9 | - | TRBD2 | CASSLAGLAGVETQYF | TGTGCCAGCAGCTTAGCGGGTCTAGCGGGAGTCGAGACCCAGTACTTC
TRBJ2-3 | TRBV7-3 | - | - | CASSSLKTDTQYF | TGTGCCAGCAGCTCCTTAAAGACAGATACGCAGTATTTT
TRBJ2-7 | TRBV7-3 | - | TRBD1 | CASSLHTGVEQYF | TGTGCCAGCAGCTTACATACAGGGGTCGAGCAGTACTTC
TRBJ2-7 | TRBV27 | once | TRBD1 | CASAWTGSIREQYF | TGTGCCAGTGCGTGGACAGGGTCAATCCGCGAGCAGTACTTC
TRBJ2-7 | TRBV4-1 | - | - | CASSQDSGGTYEQYF | TGCGCCAGCAGCCAAGATTCCGGGGGAACCTACGAGCAGTACTTC
TRBJ2-7 | TRBV6-5 | once | - | CASSYSVETYEQYF | TGTGCCAGCAGTTACTCGGTTGAAACCTACGAGCAGTACTTC
TRBJ2-1 | TRBV7-2 | - | - | CASSTTRGNNEQFF | TGTGCCAGCAGCACCACAAGGGGCAACAATGAGCAGTTCTTC